The next 18 T cell receptor beta chains were all read from a single sample in a study of regulatory T cells in long-lasting Graves disease. CDR3 regions were amplified by Arm-PCR using iRepertoire HTBI primers to build TCR beta libraries. TCRdb called the multiplex PCR reads again in MiXCR, with one record for every CDR3 protein. The sample carries 350,000 to 550,000 distinct CDR3 sequences, 15% to 20% recorded once. Stated time point: newly diagnosed GD, antithyroid drugs for less than 3 months. Researchers made the TCR library from RNA that was extracted from PBMCs. The sample was also linked to a second study, of T cells in Graves' hyperthyroidism and ophthalmopathy.

This specimen was peripheral blood mononuclear cells (PBMCs), taken at new diagnosis, from a patient treated with antithyroid drugs. These receptors originate from a woman between 18 and 29 years old with Graves disease.

This clonotype was counted only a few times. J is TRBJ2-7 and V is TRBV7-9, with a weak D call TRBD1 (6 bases). Germline V CDR1 and CDR2: SEHNR, FQNEAQ (reference sequence). V was cut by 7 bases and J by 6 bases, with 16 bases left in between. The CDR3 is made up of 13 amino acids. The CDR3, as DNA: TGTGCCAGCACGGACGACAGGATCTGCGAGCAGTACTTC. Its protein product is CASTDDRICEQYF.

The sample holds a few counts of this clonotype. The chain carries TRBV5-6 and TRBJ2-5; D perhaps matches TRBD2 (5 bases). Per the germline V gene, CDR1 is SGHDT and CDR2 is YYEEEE. Trimming stripped 2 bases from V and 2 bases from J, with 19 bases between. The CDR3 consists of 17 residues. The CDR3 is CASSFTNKRVWQETQYF. Here the CDR3 DNA reads TGTGCCAGCAGCTTTACCAATAAGAGGGTTTGGCAAGAGACCCAGTACTTC.

This clonotype has at least ten counts. The chain couples TRBV7-9 to TRBJ2-3; 9 positions agree with TRBD2. The CDR3 has 19 residues. The trim removed 0 bases at V and 4 bases at J, leaving 14 bases unmatched. Germline V CDR1 and CDR2: SEHNR, FQNEAQ (reference sequence). CDR3 DNA sequence: TGTGCCAGCAGCTTAGCGATGCCCTTAGCGGGAGTTACTGCAGATACGCAGTATTTT. Translating gives CASSLAMPLAGVTADTQYF.

The table lists this clonotype with many counts. This chain joins TRBV3-1 and TRBJ2-7; D unresolved. This CDR3 has 14 residues. Germline loops: CDR1 LGHDT, CDR2 YNNKEL (reference sequence). Trimming cost V 0 bases and J 3 bases, with 9 bases left between them. The CDR3: CASSQEIALYEQYF. CDR3 nucleotide sequence: TGTGCCAGCAGCCAAGAAATAGCCCTCTACGAGCAGTACTTC.

The sample holds a few counts of this clonotype. J is TRBJ2-7 and V is TRBV10-3, with TRBD2 identical over 8 bases. V trimming: 4 bases; J trimming: 7 bases; junction bases outside the gene matches: 9. This CDR3 region has 14 residues. Per the germline V gene, CDR1 is ENHRY and CDR2 is SYGVKD. The CDR3 DNA is TGTGCCATCAGTGGAAGAGCGGGAGAGTTGGAGCAGTACTTC. It translates to CAISGRAGELEQYF.

The chain joins TRBV29-1 to TRBJ2-1; D not certain. There are 14 residues in the CDR3. Trimming cost V 0 bases and J 10 bases, with 16 bases left between them. Germline V CDR1 and CDR2: SQVTM, ANQGSEA. CDR3 in amino acids: CSVEENSRIGEQFF. CDR3 bases: TGCAGCGTTGAAGAAAATTCTCGGATCGGGGAGCAGTTCTTC.

This clonotype was seen a few times. A read error may be the cause here, since a much bigger clone is one base away. Because it lacks the conserved phenylalanine or tryptophan at the end, this CDR3 is likely a read error. The rearrangement uses TRBV28 and TRBJ2-7; perhaps TRBD1 as D (5 bases). The length of the CDR3 is 14 residues. Looked up from germline, CDR1 is MDHEN and CDR2 is SYDVKM. Trimming took 3 bases from V and 0 from J, leaving 9 bases between them. CDR3 in DNA: TGTGCCAGCAGTTTCCACAGGAGCTCCTACGAGCAGTACCTC. The encoded protein is CASSFHRSSYEQYL.

This clonotype was counted between two and nine times. Its ends do not fully match the called genes, so a read error is possible. CDR3 sequence reads: CASSKEDSGGPTDTQYF. In DNA form, the CDR3 reads TGCGCCAGCAGCAAAGAAGATAGCGGGGGCCCCACAGATACGCAGTATTTT. This chain joins TRBV4-3 and TRBJ2-3, with TRBD2 matching over 9 bases. The V gene's germline CDR1 is LGHNA and CDR2 YSLEER. The CDR3 contains 17 residues.

This clonotype occurred a few times. The rearrangement joins TRBV7-9 to TRBJ1-5; no firm D call. CDR1 SEHNR and CDR2 FQNEAQ come from the germline V gene (reference sequence). The V and J ends lost 1 base and 7 bases respectively, with 8 bases between them. This CDR3 comprises 13 residues. CDR3 bases: TGTGCCAGCAGCTTAGGCCGGGGACAGCCCCAGCATTTT. Encoded protein: CASSLGRGQPQHF.

This clonotype occurred a few times. This chain connects TRBV10-2 to TRBJ2-1; TRBD1 agrees at 7 bases. The length of the CDR3 is 12 residues. The germline gives CDR1 WSHSY, CDR2 SAAADI. The V gene end was trimmed by 9 bases and the J gene end by 5 bases; junction bases not matched to a gene: 4. The CDR3 loop reads CASTDRNNEQFF. As DNA, the CDR3 is TGCGCCAGTACGGACAGGAACAATGAGCAGTTCTTC.

CDR3 protein: CASSYSNGSPYEQYF. Written as DNA, the CDR3 is TGTGCCAGCAGTTACTCGAATGGATCCCCCTACGAGCAGTACTTC. This chain joins TRBV6-5 and TRBJ2-7, with D unresolved. The CDR3 totals 15 residues. The germline V and J ends were trimmed by 0 bases and 2 bases, with 11 bases remaining between them. Germline CDR1 MNHEY, CDR2 SVGAGI.

This sequence joins TRBV15 and TRBJ1-2; 8 nucleotides line up with TRBD1. Germline-derived CDR1 and CDR2 are LNHNV and YYDKDF (reference sequence). The junction had 15 bases not matched to a gene; V was cut back by 1 base and J by 5 bases. CDR3 length equals 18 residues. For the CDR3, the DNA is TGTGCCACCAGCAGAGTTTTCGGACAGGGCGGGAATACGTATGGCTACACCTTC. Its protein is CATSRVFGQGGNTYGYTF.

At least ten counts were recorded for this clonotype. The rearrangement links TRBV20-1 to TRBJ2-3; 9 nucleotides line up with TRBD1. CDR3 length: 15 amino acids. After removal of 5 bases from V and 2 bases from J, the junction contained 8 bases not matched to a gene. CDR1 DFQATT and CDR2 SNEGSKA come from the germline V gene (reference sequence). The CDR3 DNA is TGCAGTGCTCCCGCTGGGACAGGGTACACAGATACGCAGTATTTT. This encodes CSAPAGTGYTDTQYF.

Many counts were recorded for this clonotype. This chain connects TRBV20-1 to TRBJ1-6; D is possibly TRBD1 (5 bases). CDR3 length: 13 residues. Germline loops: CDR1 DFQATT, CDR2 SNEGSKA (reference sequence). Trimming stripped 7 bases from V and 7 bases from J, with 14 bases between. CDR3 residues: CSGGGVQNSPLHF. The CDR3 DNA is TGCAGTGGGGGAGGGGTTCAAAATTCACCCCTCCACTTT.

This clonotype was picked up a small number of times. The chain recombines TRBV3-1 with TRBJ2-1, with 8 positions matching TRBD2. This CDR3 comprises 18 residues. Germline-derived CDR1 and CDR2 are LGHDT and YNNKEL (reference sequence). V lost 1 base, J lost 3 bases, and 11 bases stayed unmatched. This chain's CDR3 is CASSQVDSGNLYYNEQFF. CDR3 coding DNA: TGTGCCAGCAGCCAAGTTGATAGCGGGAACCTCTACTACAATGAGCAGTTCTTC.

This clonotype was seen a single time. A far larger clone is one base from this, pointing to a likely read error. The genes are TRBV28 and TRBJ2-1; 9 nucleotides line up with TRBD2. The CDR3 is 17 residues long. Germline V gene sequence: CDR1 MDHEN, CDR2 SYDVKM. V lost 5 bases to trimming and J lost 10 bases; unmatched junction nucleotides: 18. The CDR3 here is CASSPLILAGSSYEQFF. CDR3 nucleotide sequence: TGTGCCAGCAGTCCTCTAATACTAGCGGGCAGCTCCTACGAGCAGTTCTTC.

This clonotype was detected a few times. CDR3 protein: CASSSDYYNEQFF. In DNA, the CDR3 is TGTGCCAGCAGCTCGGACTACTACAATGAGCAGTTCTTC. This chain links TRBV7-2 with TRBJ2-1; maybe TRBD2 (6 bases). This CDR3 has 13 residues. Germline assignment: CDR1 SGHTA and CDR2 FQGNSA. V was trimmed by 4 bases and J by 3 bases, leaving 7 bases between them.

In its sample, this clonotype was seen a few times. The V and J genes are TRBV5-1 and TRBJ2-1; 8 bases are shared with TRBD1. The germline V gene has CDR1 SGHRS and CDR2 YFSETQ. The CDR3 consists of 16 residues. Trimming took 1 base from V and 8 from J; bases not matched to a gene: 11. The CDR3 protein is CASSLLSQGARDEQFF. In nucleotides, the CDR3 is TGCGCCAGCAGCTTGCTTTCCCAGGGGGCCAGGGATGAGCAGTTCTTC.